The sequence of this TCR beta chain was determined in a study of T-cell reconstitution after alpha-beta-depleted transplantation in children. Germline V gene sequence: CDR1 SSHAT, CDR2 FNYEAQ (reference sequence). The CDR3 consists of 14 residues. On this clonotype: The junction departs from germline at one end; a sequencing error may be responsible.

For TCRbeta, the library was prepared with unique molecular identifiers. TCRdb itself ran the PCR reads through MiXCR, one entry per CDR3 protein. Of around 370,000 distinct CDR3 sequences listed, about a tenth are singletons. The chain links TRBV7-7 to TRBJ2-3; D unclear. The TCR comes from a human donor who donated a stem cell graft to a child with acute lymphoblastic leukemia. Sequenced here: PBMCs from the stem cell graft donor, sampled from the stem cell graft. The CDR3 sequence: CASSLGATADTQYF. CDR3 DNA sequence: TGTGCTAGCAGCTTGGGCGCGACTGCTGATACGCAGTATTTT. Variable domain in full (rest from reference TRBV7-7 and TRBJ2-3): GAGVSQSPRYKVTKRGQDVTLRCDPISSHATLYWYQQALGQGPEFLTYFNYEAQPDKSGLPSDRFSAERPEGSISTLTIQRTEQRDSAMYRCASSLGATADTQYFGPGTRLTVL.